This T cell receptor (beta chain) was identified in a study of type 1 regulatory T cells. Study at large: This in vitro CD4 product, T-allo10, is enriched for Tr1 cells and alloantigen-specific. General study results and limits: Compared with non-Tr1 cells, Tr1 cells showed a narrower TCR repertoire.

TCRdb processed the reads anew with MiXCR; each CDR3 protein has one entry. The sample has 70,000 or so distinct CDR3 sequences; less than 25% are singletons. Details on this clonotype: Its target is unknown.

V was trimmed by 6 bases and J by 8 bases, leaving 14 bases between them. The CDR3 is 13 residues long. The receptor was derived from a human donor in good health. V gene TRBV12-3 or TRBV12-4 combines with J gene TRBJ2-1; D may be TRBD1 or TRBD2 (5 bases each). What was sequenced was cultured type 1 regulatory T (Tr1) cells, either the whole culture or a sorted fraction (not recorded which). This chain's CDR3 is CASRSGAIDEQFF. Here the CDR3 DNA reads TGTGCCAGCAGATCCGGGGCAATCGATGAGCAGTTCTTC.